Shown below are 32 T cell receptor beta chains from a single sample sequenced in a study of cytomegalovirus exposure and HLA in healthy donors. The method was immunoSEQ multiplex PCR; TCRdb's version includes in-frame clones alone and lacks a portion of them. This table holds around 300,000 clones, 65% to 90% found once. Input material: PBMCs. The receptors stem from a young woman in good health and CMV-seronegative.

The chain recombines TRBV19 with TRBJ2-7, with D perhaps matching TRBD1 (7 bases). V was trimmed by 7 bases and J by 6 bases, leaving 16 bases between them. This CDR3 contains 13 residues. Per germline, CDR1 LNHDA and CDR2 SQIVND (reference sequence). The CDR3 loop reads CASTLAGGGEQYF. The CDR3 nucleotides read TGTGCCAGTACCTTGGCAGGGGGAGGCGAGCAGTACTTC.

The V and J genes are TRBV6-4 and TRBJ1-1; 8 nucleotides match TRBD1. The length of the CDR3 is 16 residues. Germline lookup yields CDR1 MRHNA and CDR2 SNTAGT. The junction had 10 bases not matched to a gene; V was cut back by 4 bases and J by 3 bases. Here the CDR3 reads CASSVGAGGAYTEAFF. For the CDR3, the DNA is TGTGCCAGCAGTGTGGGTGCAGGGGGCGCGTACACTGAAGCTTTCTTT.

DNA for the CDR3: TGTGCCACCAGCAAGACTAGCGGGAGGGCCCGCGGGACAGATACGCAGTATTTT. Translated: CATSKTSGRARGTDTQYF. The J gene is TRBJ2-3, the V gene TRBV15; 14 positions match TRBD2. Germline CDR1 reads LNHNV; CDR2 reads YYDKDF (reference sequence). The CDR3 loop spans 18 amino acids. Trimming took 4 bases from V and 3 from J; bases not matched to a gene: 9.

This chain links TRBV10-2 with TRBJ1-2; 9 nucleotides agree with TRBD1. The CDR3 spans 15 residues. Germline V gives CDR1 WSHSY, CDR2 SAAADI. V was pared by 3 bases and J by 5 bases, with 7 bases of the junction left unmatched. This chain's CDR3 is CASSDGQGLTYGYTF. The CDR3 bases are TGCGCCAGCAGTGATGGACAGGGGCTTACTTATGGCTACACCTTC.

The chain has TRBV11-3 and TRBJ1-4, with D possibly being TRBD1 (6 bases). The CDR3 length is 15 residues. V lost 2 bases to trimming and J lost 7 bases, with 14 bases between them. Germline V gene data show CDR1 as SGHNT and CDR2 as YENEEA. CDR3 sequence (DNA): TGTGCCAGCAGCTTACCCCAGGGAGGGGGTGAAAAACTGTTTTTT. Translating gives CASSLPQGGGEKLFF.

V gene TRBV6-5 combines with J gene TRBJ1-2, with 9 nucleotides matching TRBD1. The CDR3 spans 14 residues. V lost 5 bases and J lost 2; bases outside the gene matches: 3. Looked up from germline, CDR1 is MNHEY and CDR2 is SVGAGI. Here the CDR3 reads CASSRGQGNYGYTF. CDR3 coding DNA: TGTGCCAGCAGTCGGGGACAGGGAAACTATGGCTACACCTTC.

This sequence joins TRBV6-1 and TRBJ1-2, with TRBD1 as a possible D gene (5 bases). In germline, CDR1 is MNHNS, CDR2 SASEGT. Trimming pared 2 bases from V and 1 base from J, leaving 14 bases between. This CDR3 has 16 amino acids. The CDR3 region is CASSETSTGVNYGYTF. The DNA for the CDR3 is TGTGCCAGCAGTGAAACCTCCACAGGTGTTAACTATGGCTACACCTTC.

The chain links TRBV7-2 to TRBJ2-1, with 7 nucleotides matching TRBD2. Per germline, CDR1 SGHTA and CDR2 FQGNSA. This CDR3 is 15 amino acids long. V was pared by 7 bases and J by 2 bases, with 8 bases of the junction left unmatched. In nucleotides, the CDR3 is TGTGCCAGCACCCTGGGGGGGACTACCTACAATGAGCAGTTCTTC. This sequence encodes CASTLGGTTYNEQFF.

The chain has TRBV25-1 and TRBJ2-3; no clear D. The CDR3 runs 15 residues. From germline, CDR1 is MGHDK and CDR2 SYGVNS. Between the trimmed V and J ends, which lost 1 base and 0 bases, there was a span of 8 bases. CDR3 DNA: TGTGCCAGCAGTGAATGGGCAGTGAGCACAGATACGCAGTATTTT. Its protein is CASSEWAVSTDTQYF.

The chain links TRBV12-5 to TRBJ1-1, with a tentative D call TRBD1 (5 bases). The CDR3 is 16 amino acids. CDR1 is LGHNT and CDR2 is FRNRAP in the germline V gene. Trimming took off 0 bases at V and 3 bases at J, with 14 bases between the two ends. This CDR3 is CASGLVIGGWDTEAFF. In nucleotides, the CDR3 is TGTGCTAGTGGTTTGGTAATTGGGGGGTGGGACACTGAAGCTTTCTTT.

This clone was picked up one time. The chain uses TRBV4-2 and TRBJ2-3; TRBD1 might be the D (5 bases). Germline V lookup: CDR1 LGHNA, CDR2 YNFKEQ. This CDR3 is built from 16 residues. V gave up 1 base and J gave up 1 base, with 12 bases separating them. CDR3: CASSQADQGGTDTQYF. CDR3 nucleotide sequence: TGTGCCAGCAGCCAAGCTGACCAGGGCGGCACAGATACGCAGTATTTT.

V gene TRBV5-1 combines with J gene TRBJ2-7; TRBD2 might be the D (7 bases). The germline V gene encodes CDR1 SGHRS and CDR2 YFSETQ. Trimming took 4 bases from V and 0 from J, leaving 23 bases between them. The CDR3 sequence is 18 residues long. CDR3 nucleotides: TGCGCCAGCAGCCGGGCCGGCCTCGGGGGGCCGAGCTCCTACGAGCAGTACTTC. Translated: CASSRAGLGGPSSYEQYF. Drawing the rest from reference TRBV5-1 and TRBJ2-7, the complete variable domain is KAGVTQTPRYLIKTRGQQVTLSCSPISGHRSVSWYQQTPGQGLQFLFEYFSETQRNKGNFPGRFSGRQFSNSRSEMNVSTLELGDSALYLCASSRAGLGGPSSYEQYFGPGTRLTVT.

This chain uses TRBV11-2 with TRBJ2-5; TRBD1 aligns across 10 bases. Germline values: CDR1 SGHAT, CDR2 FQNNGV. This CDR3 contains 16 residues. The V gene end was trimmed by 3 bases and the J gene end by 4 bases; junction bases not matched to a gene: 8. CDR3 loop: CASSFPYGQGVETQYF. The CDR3 coding sequence is TGTGCCAGCAGCTTTCCCTATGGACAGGGGGTAGAGACCCAGTACTTC. The full variable domain, completed using reference TRBV11-2 and TRBJ2-5, is EAGVAQSPRYKIIEKRQSVAFWCNPISGHATLYWYQQILGQGPKLLIQFQNNGVVDDSQLPKDRFSAERLKGVDSTLKIQPAKLEDSAVYLCASSFPYGQGVETQYFGPGTRLLVL.

The chain couples TRBV13 to TRBJ2-7, with TRBD1 matching 11 bases. The CDR3 runs 15 residues. The V gene's germline CDR1 is PRHDT and CDR2 FYEKMQ (reference sequence). J was trimmed by 4 bases and V by 4 bases; bases with no gene match: 6. The CDR3 here is CASSSGTGGHYEQYF. DNA for the CDR3: TGTGCCAGCAGCTCCGGGACAGGGGGTCATTACGAGCAGTACTTC.

V and J are TRBV29-1 and TRBJ1-1; D perhaps matches TRBD1 (5 bases). Germline CDR1 SQVTM, CDR2 ANQGSEA. V was pared by 6 bases and J by 0 bases, with 11 bases between. The CDR3 has 13 residues. The CDR3, as DNA: TGCAGCGTCGTGACAGTGCTGAACACTGAAGCTTTCTTT. Translated: CSVVTVLNTEAFF.

This clone has a single count. The chain recombines TRBV6-6 with TRBJ2-7; the match to TRBD2 covers 7 bases. The germline V gene has CDR1 MNHNY and CDR2 SVGAGI (reference sequence). CDR3 size: 15 residues. With V trimmed by 5 bases and J by 4 bases, 11 bases remained unmatched. CDR3 bases: TGTGCCAGCAGTCCCCTAGCGGAGAGGATGTACGAGCAGTACTTC. This codes for CASSPLAERMYEQYF.

The chain uses TRBV5-1 and TRBJ2-3; 7 bases line up with TRBD2. The CDR3 contains 16 residues. V gave up 0 bases and J gave up 7 bases; unmatched junction bases: 11. The germline CDR1 and CDR2 sequences are SGHRS and YFSETQ. CDR3 in amino acids: CASSLASSGSGNTQYF. CDR3 bases: TGCGCCAGCAGCTTGGCCTCTAGCGGTAGTGGAAATACGCAGTATTTT.

The table lists this clone with a count of one. The chain uses TRBV6-5 and TRBJ1-2; a weak D match, TRBD1 (6 bases). Germline CDR1 MNHEY, CDR2 SVGAGI. The CDR3 is 12 amino acids. V was clipped by 2 bases and J by 7 bases, with 8 bases between them. CDR3 region: CASSYRRGGYTF. CDR3 DNA: TGTGCCAGCAGTTACCGCAGGGGTGGCTACACCTTC.

The chain carries TRBV5-1 and TRBJ1-1; D call uncertain. Germline V gene lookup returns CDR1 SGHRS and CDR2 YFSETQ. Between the trimmed V and J ends, which lost 0 bases and 0 bases, there was a span of 9 bases. CDR3 length: 15 amino acids. The CDR3 region is CASSLGGALNTEAFF. As DNA, the CDR3 is TGCGCCAGCAGCTTGGGGGGAGCTTTGAACACTGAAGCTTTCTTT.

The genes are TRBV28 and TRBJ1-1; 11 bases fit TRBD1. The ends lost 6 bases at V and 11 bases at J; junction bases unmatched: 5. This CDR3 is built from 12 residues. Germline lookup yields CDR1 MDHEN and CDR2 SYDVKM. The CDR3 DNA reads as TGTGCCAGCAGCATGGACAGGGGGCAGGCTTTCTTT. Translated: CASSMDRGQAFF.

This chain links TRBV28 with TRBJ1-1; 8 nucleotides agree with TRBD1. From germline, CDR1 is MDHEN and CDR2 SYDVKM. The CDR3 is made up of 14 amino acids. V shed 7 bases and J 8 bases; nucleotides not matched to a gene: 12. CDR3 loop: CASNLRLRGREAFF. CDR3 DNA sequence: TGTGCCAGCAACTTACGACTCAGGGGGCGCGAAGCTTTCTTT.

This chain joins TRBV9 and TRBJ1-3; no firm D call. With 0 bases removed from V and 3 bases from J, the gap between germline ends came to 13 bases. Per germline, CDR1 SGDLS and CDR2 YYNGEE. The CDR3 has 16 amino acids. The chain's CDR3 is CASSVGGSGGGNTIYF. The CDR3 DNA reads as TGTGCCAGCAGCGTAGGTGGATCAGGAGGTGGAAACACCATATATTTT.

This clone was seen only once. The chain carries TRBV4-3 and TRBJ1-6, with TRBD1 as a possible D gene (6 bases). The CDR3 loop spans 15 amino acids. Deletions cut 1 base from V and 4 bases from J, with 8 bases between. Germline CDR1 and CDR2: LGHNA and YSLEER. CDR3 loop: CASSQGTAYNSPLHF. As DNA, the CDR3 is TGCGCCAGCAGCCAAGGGACAGCTTATAATTCACCCCTCCACTTT.

V gene TRBV14 combines with J gene TRBJ1-3; D is uncertain. V gave up 1 base and J gave up 4 bases, with 8 bases separating them. Germline CDR1 SGHDN, CDR2 FVKESK. This CDR3 is built from 14 residues. CDR3 residues: CASSQGLLGNTIYF. CDR3 nucleotides: TGTGCCAGCAGCCAAGGACTGCTCGGAAACACCATATATTTT.

Here the CDR3 reads CASSLRHRQEVQSYEQYF. CDR3 nucleotides: TGTGCCAGCAGCCTGCGACATCGACAGGAAGTTCAGTCCTACGAGCAGTACTTC. The chain carries TRBV27 and TRBJ2-7, with a weak D call TRBD1 (6 bases). CDR1 is MNHEY, CDR2 SMNVEV, per germline (reference sequence). The CDR3 loop spans 18 amino acids. V shed 6 bases and J shed 1 base, with 25 bases lying between them.

The chain uses TRBV9 and TRBJ2-2; 8 nucleotides match TRBD2. There are 16 residues in the CDR3. V shed 3 bases, J shed 2 bases, and the junction held 6 bases outside the gene matches. Germline V gene data show CDR1 as SGDLS and CDR2 as YYNGEE. The CDR3 region has the DNA TGTGCCAGCAGCGCCTTAGCGGGGATCAACACCGGGGAGCTGTTTTTT. Translating it yields CASSALAGINTGELFF.

A few counts support this clone. This chain uses TRBV11-2 with TRBJ1-2; 7 nucleotides align to TRBD1. CDR1 and CDR2 (germline): SGHAT, FQNNGV. The V segment lost 3 bases and the J segment 1 base; nucleotides outside the gene matches: 5. CDR3 length: 15 residues. DNA of the CDR3: TGTGCCAGCAGCTTGAGGGGACAGCTTAACTATGGCTACACCTTC. Protein product: CASSLRGQLNYGYTF.

CDR3 nucleotide sequence: TGTGCCAGCAGCCCGGAGGGACAGGGGGCTACAGATACGCAGTATTTT. This encodes CASSPEGQGATDTQYF. The chain combines TRBV7-3 with TRBJ2-3; 12 bases map to TRBD1. V shed 5 bases and J 3 bases; nucleotides not matched to a gene: 6. CDR3 size: 16 residues. CDR1 is SGHTA, CDR2 FQGTGA, per germline.

V is TRBV7-3 and J is TRBJ1-5, with D possibly TRBD1 on 6 matching bases. Germline V CDR1 and CDR2: SGHTA, FQGTGA. Trimming took 2 bases from V and 1 from J, leaving 9 bases between them. This CDR3 comprises 15 residues. CDR3 sequence reads: CASSLDGQSNQPQHF. For the CDR3, the DNA is TGTGCCAGCAGCTTAGACGGACAGAGCAATCAGCCCCAGCATTTT.

This chain joins TRBV6-4 and TRBJ1-1, with TRBD1 matching 7 bases. This CDR3 has 13 amino acids. Germline assignment: CDR1 MRHNA and CDR2 SNTAGT. V lost 11 bases, J lost 1 base, and 7 bases stayed unmatched. Here the CDR3 reads CASADRENTEAFF. The DNA for the CDR3 is TGTGCCTCCGCCGACAGGGAGAACACTGAAGCTTTCTTT.

V is TRBV25-1 and J is TRBJ2-4; 13 nucleotides agree with TRBD2. J gave up 2 bases and V 2 bases, and 6 bases lay outside the gene matches. The CDR3 totals 18 residues. Per germline, CDR1 MGHDK and CDR2 SYGVNS. The CDR3 nucleotides read TGTGCCAGCAGTGAACCCACTAGCGGGAGGGTGTCCAAAAACATTCAGTACTTC. Encoded protein: CASSEPTSGRVSKNIQYF.

This chain links TRBV5-1 with TRBJ2-7; 9 bases fit TRBD1. J lost 0 bases, V lost 4 bases, and 8 bases had no gene match. The CDR3 totals 16 residues. In germline, CDR1 is SGHRS, CDR2 YFSETQ. The CDR3 here is CASSGTGTGSSYEQYF. DNA for the CDR3: TGCGCCAGCAGCGGGACCGGGACAGGGAGCTCCTACGAGCAGTACTTC. Full variable domain (remainder filled in from reference TRBV5-1 and TRBJ2-7): KAGVTQTPRYLIKTRGQQVTLSCSPISGHRSVSWYQQTPGQGLQFLFEYFSETQRNKGNFPGRFSGRQFSNSRSEMNVSTLELGDSALYLCASSGTGTGSSYEQYFGPGTRLTVT.